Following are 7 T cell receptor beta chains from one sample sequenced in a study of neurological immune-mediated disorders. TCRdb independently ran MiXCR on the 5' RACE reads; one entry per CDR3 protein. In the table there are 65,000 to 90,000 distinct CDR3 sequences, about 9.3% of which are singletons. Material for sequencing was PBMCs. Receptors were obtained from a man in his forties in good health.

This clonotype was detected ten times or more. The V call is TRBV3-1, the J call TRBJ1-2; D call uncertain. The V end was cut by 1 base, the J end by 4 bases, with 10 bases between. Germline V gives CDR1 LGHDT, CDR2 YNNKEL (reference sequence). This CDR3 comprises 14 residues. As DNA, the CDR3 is TGTGCCAGCAGCCAAGGAAAGTCAAGCTATGGCTACACCTTC. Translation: CASSQGKSSYGYTF.

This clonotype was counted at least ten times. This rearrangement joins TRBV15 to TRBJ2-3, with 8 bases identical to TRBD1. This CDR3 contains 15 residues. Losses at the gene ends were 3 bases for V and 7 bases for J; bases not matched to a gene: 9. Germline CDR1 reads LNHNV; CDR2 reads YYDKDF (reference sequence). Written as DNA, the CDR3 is TGTGCCACCAGCAGGGACAGGGTAATTCCTAATACGCAGTATTTT. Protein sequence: CATSRDRVIPNTQYF.

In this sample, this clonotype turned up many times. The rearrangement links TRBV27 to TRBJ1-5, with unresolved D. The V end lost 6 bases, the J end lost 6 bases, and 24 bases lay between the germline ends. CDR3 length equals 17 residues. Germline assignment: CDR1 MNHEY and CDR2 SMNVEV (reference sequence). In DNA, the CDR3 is TGTGCCAGCAGCAAGAGGAGGAGGCGCGGGTGGAGTCAGCCCCAGCATTTT. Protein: CASSKRRRRGWSQPQHF.

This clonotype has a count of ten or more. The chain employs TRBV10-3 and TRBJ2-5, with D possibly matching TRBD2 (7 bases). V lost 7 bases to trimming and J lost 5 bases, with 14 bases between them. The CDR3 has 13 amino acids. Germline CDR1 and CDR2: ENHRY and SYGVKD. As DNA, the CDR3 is TGTGCCATCACGAGGGGGGGAGGCGAGACCCAGTACTTC. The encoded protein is CAITRGGGETQYF.

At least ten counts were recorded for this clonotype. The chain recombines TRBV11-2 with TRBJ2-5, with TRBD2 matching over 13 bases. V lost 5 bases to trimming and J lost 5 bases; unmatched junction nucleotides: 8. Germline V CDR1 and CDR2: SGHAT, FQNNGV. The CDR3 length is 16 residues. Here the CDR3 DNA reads TGTGCCAGCAGCACAGGGACTAGCGGGGTCTTGGAGACCCAGTACTTC. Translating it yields CASSTGTSGVLETQYF.

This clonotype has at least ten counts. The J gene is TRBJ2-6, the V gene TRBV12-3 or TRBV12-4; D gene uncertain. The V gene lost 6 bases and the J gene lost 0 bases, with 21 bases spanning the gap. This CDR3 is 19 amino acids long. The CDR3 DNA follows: TGTGCCAGCAGACTCCCATCGGGCAGAGCCGGCTCTGGGGCCAACGTCCTGACTTTC. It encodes CASRLPSGRAGSGANVLTF.

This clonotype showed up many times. The CDR3 DNA follows: TGCAGTGCTAGATTCTCAGGGTTAGCAGCTTTCTTT. Translated: CSARFSGLAAFF. The chain joins TRBV20-1 to TRBJ1-1; D might be TRBD1 (5 bases). CDR1 and CDR2 (germline): DFQATT, SNEGSKA (reference sequence). V lost 2 bases and J lost 10, with 14 bases in between. This CDR3 spans 12 amino acids.